One TCR beta chain is described in this entry. Its antigen is not known. CDR1 is SQVTM, CDR2 ANQGSEA, per germline. V lost 7 bases and J 4 bases, leaving 17 bases between the germline ends. The CDR3 is made up of 13 amino acids. Based on CD45RO/CCR7/CD25/CD127/CD95/CD27, CD4+ regulatory, stem cell-like memory, naive and central memory cells were sorted. Reverse transcription of all isolated RNA meant that expressed TCRB transcripts were sequenced. Assay used: immunoSEQ multiplex PCR; TCRdb lists only in-frame clones, some missing. This table has hundreds of thousands of clones, approximately 15% appearing once. These data come from a study of beta chain features in type 1 diabetes. Looking at the study overall: Age, gender, cell numbers and subset yield matched between patients and controls.

Study-level findings and limits: The naive, central memory and Treg TCRB repertoires of patients appeared to be more similar to one another than those of healthy donors. Insertions at VDJ junctions were less frequent in type 1 diabetes patients. These patients also deleted more nucleotides at the same junctions. Shortening of TCRB CDR3s, moderate but significant, appeared in all four CD4+ subsets of Type 1 diabetes patients.

Source material: naive CD4+ T cells from blood. The rearrangement joins TRBV29-1 to TRBJ2-7, with a tentative D call TRBD1 (7 bases). This receptor was taken from a man between 18 and 35 years old with type 1 diabetes. The CDR3 sequence is CSAVRGTEYEQYF. DNA of the CDR3: TGCAGCGCTGTCCGGGGGACAGAGTACGAGCAGTACTTC.